Presented here are 20 T cell receptor beta chains from one specimen sequenced in a study of CD8+CD57+ T cells in acquired aplastic anemia. Genomic DNA templated the TCR beta VDJ and CDR3 profiling. Using its own MiXCR run on the reads, TCRdb lists one record per CDR3 protein. The data contain around 250,000 distinct CDR3 sequences, 45% to 65% of them singletons. Sequenced material: sorted CD4+, CD8+, or CD8+CD57+ T cells (not recorded which) from PBMCs. The receptors shown here come from a human donor with severe aplastic anemia or a healthy control (not recorded which).

This rearrangement joins TRBV3-1 to TRBJ2-7; D unresolved. The CDR3 is 13 residues long. Per the germline V gene, CDR1 is LGHDT and CDR2 is YNNKEL (reference sequence). Trimming took 4 bases from V and 6 from J, leaving 13 bases between them. This CDR3 is CASSPQNKGEQYF. Here the CDR3 DNA reads TGTGCCAGCAGCCCCCAGAATAAGGGCGAGCAGTACTTC.

Of note for this clonotype: A junction end diverges from the germline sequence, so it may reflect a read error. This chain links TRBV20-1 with TRBJ2-1, with 8 bases lining up with TRBD1. There are 14 residues in the CDR3. Per the germline V gene, CDR1 is DFQATT and CDR2 is SNEGSKA (reference sequence). CDR3 sequence reads: CSARRGAGGNERFF. The CDR3 nucleotides read TGCAGTGCTAGGAGGGGGGCAGGGGGCAATGAGCGGTTCTTC.

This clonotype has a count of ten or more. The chain combines TRBV20-1 with TRBJ2-6; no clear D. From germline, CDR1 is DFQATT and CDR2 SNEGSKA (reference sequence). Trimming pared 3 bases from V and 4 bases from J, leaving 10 bases between. The CDR3 has 14 amino acids. The CDR3 DNA follows: TGCAGTGCTAGTTTCTGGCGGGGGGCCAACGTCCTGACTTTC. This translates into CSASFWRGANVLTF.

The V call is TRBV25-1, the J call TRBJ2-7; the match to TRBD2 covers 9 bases. Germline loops: CDR1 MGHDK, CDR2 SYGVNS. CDR3 size: 15 residues. The CDR3 nucleotides read TGTGCTAGAGATCCGGCGGGGGGGCCTTCCTACGAGCAGTACTTC. Translated, it gives CARDPAGGPSYEQYF.

This clonotype turned up a few times. CDR3 DNA: TGCGCCAGCAGCTTCCGACCGGAACGGAGTGAGAAACTGTTTTTT. Amino acid sequence: CASSFRPERSEKLFF. The chain combines TRBV5-1 with TRBJ1-4; D ambiguous. The CDR3 is 15 amino acids. V lost 2 bases to trimming and J lost 11 bases, with 19 bases between them. Looked up from germline, CDR1 is SGHRS and CDR2 is YFSETQ.

This clonotype was found a few times. This sequence joins TRBV12-3 or TRBV12-4 and TRBJ2-3; a weak D match, TRBD2 (6 bases). The CDR3 runs 19 residues. Trimming removed 6 bases at V and 1 base at J, with 26 bases between. DNA of the CDR3: TGTGCCAGCAGCCCTTTACAGGAGGGGCCCCGATGTGGCACAGATACGCAGTATTTT. This sequence encodes CASSPLQEGPRCGTDTQYF.

The rearrangement links TRBV15 to TRBJ1-6; D gene uncertain. Germline CDR1 reads LNHNV; CDR2 reads YYDKDF (reference sequence). V gave up 0 bases and J gave up 7 bases, with 10 bases separating them. The CDR3 covers 15 residues. CDR3 residues: CATSRERTANSPLHF. CDR3 sequence (DNA): TGTGCCACCAGCAGAGAAAGGACGGCCAATTCACCCCTCCACTTT.

The rearrangement joins TRBV9 to TRBJ2-5; 10 bases match TRBD2. The CDR3 has 16 amino acids. Losses at the gene ends were 0 bases for V and 7 bases for J; bases not matched to a gene: 9. In germline, CDR1 is SGDLS, CDR2 YYNGEE. In DNA, the CDR3 is TGTGCCAGCAGCGTAGTGGCTAGCGGGAGTTTAGCGACCCAGTACTTC. Amino acids: CASSVVASGSLATQYF.

At least ten counts were recorded for this clonotype. V gene TRBV7-2 combines with J gene TRBJ2-2; D is ambiguous. Per germline, CDR1 SGHTA and CDR2 FQGNSA. V shed 1 base and J shed 4 bases, with 4 bases lying between them. The CDR3 loop spans 13 amino acids. The CDR3 is CASSLGGTGELFF. The CDR3 bases are TGTGCCAGCAGCTTAGGGGGCACCGGGGAGCTGTTTTTT. Complete variable domain (other parts from reference TRBV7-2 and TRBJ2-2): GAGVSQSPSNKVTEKGKDVELRCDPISGHTALYWYRQSLGQGLEFLIYFQGNSAPDKSGLPSDRFSAERTGGSVSTLTIQRTQQEDSAVYLCASSLGGTGELFFGEGSRLTVL.

A few counts support this clonotype. This rearrangement joins TRBV20-1 to TRBJ1-1; D uncertain. CDR1 and CDR2 (germline): DFQATT, SNEGSKA (reference sequence). Trimming took off 2 bases at V and 2 bases at J, with 18 bases between the two ends. This CDR3 has 16 amino acids. CDR3 region: CSARPMRAEANTEAFF. The DNA of the CDR3 is TGCAGTGCTAGACCGATGCGGGCAGAAGCTAACACTGAAGCTTTCTTT.

Only one count was recorded for this clonotype. The chain is built from TRBV24-1 and TRBJ2-5, with D maybe TRBD1 (6 bases). CDR1 KGHDR and CDR2 SFDVKD come from the germline V gene. The CDR3 covers 15 residues. V was shortened by 0 bases and J by 5 bases, with 12 bases between the two germline ends. The CDR3 DNA is TGTGCCACCAGTGATTTGAAATCAGGGGACGAGACCCAGTACTTC. Translating it yields CATSDLKSGDETQYF.

This clonotype appeared a single time. The chain recombines TRBV3-1 with TRBJ1-1, with D tentatively TRBD1 (5 bases). The CDR3 contains 15 residues. With 0 bases removed from V and 7 bases from J, the gap between germline ends came to 15 bases. The germline CDR1 and CDR2 sequences are LGHDT and YNNKEL (reference sequence). The CDR3 protein is CASSQDGGWTNEAFF. DNA for the CDR3: TGTGCCAGCAGCCAAGATGGGGGTTGGACTAATGAAGCTTTCTTT.

This clonotype has a count of ten or more. The rearrangement joins TRBV7-2 to TRBJ2-5, with D uncertain. This CDR3 comprises 13 residues. Per germline, CDR1 SGHTA and CDR2 FQGNSA. The CDR3 is CVSLRMRQETQYF. The DNA for the CDR3 is TGTGTATCCCTTAGGATGCGGCAAGAGACCCAGTACTTC.

This chain joins TRBV6-4 and TRBJ2-1, with 8 nucleotides matching TRBD2. The CDR3 is 14 amino acids. Trimming at V came to 3 bases and at J to 6 bases, leaving 4 bases not matched to a gene. CDR1 and CDR2 from the germline V gene are MRHNA and SNTAGT. The CDR3 loop is CASSELAAVNEQFF. DNA for the CDR3: TGTGCCAGCAGTGAACTAGCGGCGGTCAATGAGCAGTTCTTC.

Many counts were recorded for this clonotype. The genes are TRBV11-1 and TRBJ1-5; D unresolved. The CDR3 length is 13 residues. Germline CDR1 reads SGHAT; CDR2 reads FQDESV (reference sequence). The V end lost 4 bases, the J end lost 9 bases, and 13 bases lay between the germline ends. The CDR3 sequence is CASSSDPEMPQHF. Here the CDR3 DNA reads TGTGCCAGCAGCTCAGACCCTGAAATGCCCCAGCATTTT.

The rearrangement links TRBV7-9 to TRBJ2-7, with TRBD1 identical over 10 bases. Germline-derived CDR1 and CDR2 are SEHNR and FQNEAQ (reference sequence). V dropped 6 bases and J dropped 6; count of bases not matched to a gene: 11. The CDR3 covers 15 residues. CDR3 protein: CASSFAGTGVLEQYF. The CDR3 DNA follows: TGTGCCAGCAGTTTTGCCGGGACAGGGGTTCTCGAGCAGTACTTC. The full variable domain, its missing parts supplied by reference TRBV7-9 and TRBJ2-7, is DTGVSQNPRHKITKRGQNVTFRCDPISEHNRLYWYRQTLGQGPEFLTYFQNEAQLEKSRLLSDRFSAERPKGSFSTLEIQRTEQGDSAMYLCASSFAGTGVLEQYFGPGTRLTVT.

The gene calls are TRBV10-2 and TRBJ2-2, with a tentative D call TRBD1 (5 bases). Germline assignment: CDR1 WSHSY and CDR2 SAAADI. The CDR3 totals 12 residues. V lost 7 bases, J lost 6 bases, and 9 bases lay in between. The CDR3 protein is CASTTGPGELFF. The CDR3 DNA reads TGCGCCAGCACAACAGGTCCCGGGGAGCTGTTTTTT.

This clonotype was found a few times. This rearrangement joins TRBV7-8 to TRBJ2-1, with TRBD1 matching over 7 bases. This CDR3 has 14 amino acids. Trimming at V came to 8 bases and at J to 12 bases, leaving 16 bases not matched to a gene. The V gene's germline CDR1 is SGHVS and CDR2 FQNEAQ. The CDR3 region has the DNA TGTGCCAGCGGTCGTGAGGGGGCCATAAGGGGGCAGTTCTTC. Translating it yields CASGREGAIRGQFF.

This clonotype was counted many times. The chain links TRBV5-8 to TRBJ2-1, with 8 bases that match TRBD2. The trim removed 4 bases at V and 4 bases at J, leaving 10 bases unmatched. CDR3 size: 16 residues. From germline, CDR1 is SGHTS and CDR2 YDEGEE. This CDR3 reads CASSPAGSGGYNEQFF. DNA of the CDR3: TGTGCCAGCAGCCCCGCGGGGAGCGGGGGATACAATGAGCAGTTCTTC.

This clonotype was seen at least ten times. The gene calls are TRBV19 and TRBJ2-5; 12 positions match TRBD2. The CDR3 runs to 15 residues. V lost 4 bases to trimming and J lost 2 bases; unmatched junction nucleotides: 2. Germline V lookup: CDR1 LNHDA, CDR2 SQIVND (reference sequence). CDR3 in DNA: TGTGCCAGTAGTAAAGGACTAGCGGGACAAGAGACCCAGTACTTC. Its protein product is CASSKGLAGQETQYF.